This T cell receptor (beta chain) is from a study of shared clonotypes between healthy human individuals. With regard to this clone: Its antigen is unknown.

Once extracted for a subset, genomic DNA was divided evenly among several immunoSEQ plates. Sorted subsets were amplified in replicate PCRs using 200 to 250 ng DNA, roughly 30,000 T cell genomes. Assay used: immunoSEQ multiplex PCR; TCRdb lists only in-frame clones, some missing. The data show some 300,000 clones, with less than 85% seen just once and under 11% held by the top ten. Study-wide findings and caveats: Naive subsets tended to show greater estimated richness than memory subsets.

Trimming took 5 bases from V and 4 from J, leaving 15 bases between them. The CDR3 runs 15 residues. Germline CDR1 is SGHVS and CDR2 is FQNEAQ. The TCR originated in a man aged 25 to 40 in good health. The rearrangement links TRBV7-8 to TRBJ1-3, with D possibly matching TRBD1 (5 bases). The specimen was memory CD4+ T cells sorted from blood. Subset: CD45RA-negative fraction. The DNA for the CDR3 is TGTGCCAGCAGCCTAGGGGAGGCAAGAGGAAACACCATATATTTT. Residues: CASSLGEARGNTIYF.